This T cell receptor beta chain was obtained from a study of shared clonotypes between healthy human individuals. Study findings and constraints: Compared with memory subsets, naive subsets generally had larger estimated richness. Clonotype sharing among donors, it was expected, would be affected by sequencing depth.

On this clone itself: Its antigen is currently unknown.

Generated by immunoSEQ multiplex PCR, the TCRdb table keeps only in-frame clones and is missing some. The sample has 400,000 or so clones, approximately 96% seen once. The V gene's germline CDR1 is LNHDA and CDR2 SQIVND (reference sequence). V was clipped by 6 bases and J by 7 bases, with 10 bases between them. This CDR3 has 12 amino acids. This TCR came from a man between 25 and 39 years old in good health. This sequence joins TRBV19 and TRBJ1-5; D might be TRBD1 (6 bases). The sequenced sample was memory CD8+ T cells sorted from blood. As to subset: CD45RO+ cells pooled with CCR7-negative TemRA cells. CDR3: CASSLRGQPQHF. The CDR3, as DNA: TGTGCCAGTAGCCTCAGGGGCCAGCCCCAGCATTTT.